This paragraph covers one TCR beta chain sequence. Its antigen is undetermined. The data were taken from a study of T cell responses to AZD1222 COVID-19 vaccine. Some clones are missing from TCRdb's copy, which holds only in-frame ones; the method was immunoSEQ multiplex PCR. The data hold 150,000 to 180,000 clones, with about 86% observed a single time. Study-wide results and caveats: Seropositivity was recorded at baseline in only 6 or 7 AZD1222 recipients. Recipients of two AZD1222 doses showed rising Spike-specific TCR breadth and depth. Close to half of spike-specific TCRs reportedly recognize unmutated variant regions. Donors were chiefly white British, with a greater number of females, and clonal diversity was perhaps underestimated.

The CDR3 contains 13 residues. Germline V lookup: CDR1 SGHNT, CDR2 YYREEE (reference sequence). Trimming took 0 bases from V and 3 from J, leaving 6 bases between them. This specimen was peripheral blood, taken on day 0 of MenACWY control vaccination. This TCR was recovered from an adult in good health. The gene calls are TRBV5-4 and TRBJ1-2; TRBD1 might be the D (5 bases). CDR3 region: CASSLVGDYGYTF. DNA for the CDR3: TGTGCCAGCAGCTTGGTAGGGGACTATGGCTACACCTTC.